The clone carrying this T cell receptor (beta chain) was counted between two and nine times. These data belong to a study of blood T cell repertoires in COVID-19. Study-level background: The United States, Italy and Spain supplied acute and convalescent COVID-19 samples. T cells, B-cell-depleted T cells, or PBMCs supplied cDNA or gDNA.

Germline V gene lookup returns CDR1 SGHTA and CDR2 FQGNSA. The CDR3 runs to 15 residues. V dropped 4 bases and J dropped 0 bases, with 10 bases sitting between them. Authors' data handling: Estimation of nucleated cell counts relied on the amplification of reference gene primers. Only in-frame clones appear in the TCRdb table, and some are missing; sequencing was by immunoSEQ multiplex PCR. Clonal size and the V and J genes are those of that table, whereas D and trimming came from the DNA. Found here are roughly 97,000 clones, 75% to 95% of them singletons; the top ten hold 1.5% to 2%. The genes are TRBV7-2 and TRBJ1-5; D is possibly TRBD1 (5 bases). The TCR originated in a man aged 60 to 69 with acute or convalescent COVID-19. The sequenced sample was peripheral blood. CDR3 residues: CASSSDSYSNQPQHF. The CDR3 bases are TGTGCCAGCAGCTCCGACAGTTATAGCAATCAGCCCCAGCATTTT.